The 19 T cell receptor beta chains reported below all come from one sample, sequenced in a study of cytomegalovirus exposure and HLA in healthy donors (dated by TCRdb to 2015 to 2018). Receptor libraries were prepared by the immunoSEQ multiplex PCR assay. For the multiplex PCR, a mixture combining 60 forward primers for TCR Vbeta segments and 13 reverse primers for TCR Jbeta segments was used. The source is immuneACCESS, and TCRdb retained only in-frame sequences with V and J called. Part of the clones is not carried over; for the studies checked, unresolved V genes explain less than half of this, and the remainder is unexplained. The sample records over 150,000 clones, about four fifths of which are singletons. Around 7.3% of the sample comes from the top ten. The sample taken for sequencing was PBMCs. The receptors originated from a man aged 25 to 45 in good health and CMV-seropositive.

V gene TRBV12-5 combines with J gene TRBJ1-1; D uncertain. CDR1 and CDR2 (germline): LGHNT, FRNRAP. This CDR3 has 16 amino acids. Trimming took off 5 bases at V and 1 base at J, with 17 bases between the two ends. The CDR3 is CASGPFSKSGNTEAFF. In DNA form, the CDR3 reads TGTGCTAGTGGTCCGTTTTCCAAGAGTGGGAACACTGAAGCTTTCTTT.

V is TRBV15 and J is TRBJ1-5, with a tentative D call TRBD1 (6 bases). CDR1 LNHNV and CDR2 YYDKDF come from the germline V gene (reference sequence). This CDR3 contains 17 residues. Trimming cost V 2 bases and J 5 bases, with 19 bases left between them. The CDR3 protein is CATSRPRAWGLHQPQHF. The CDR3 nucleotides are TGTGCCACCAGCAGACCAAGAGCATGGGGGCTACATCAGCCCCAGCATTTT.

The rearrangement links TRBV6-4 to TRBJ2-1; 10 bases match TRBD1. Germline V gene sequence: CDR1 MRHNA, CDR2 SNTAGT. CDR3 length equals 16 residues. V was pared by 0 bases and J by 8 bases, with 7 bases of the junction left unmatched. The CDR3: CASSDSGTGVIHEQFF. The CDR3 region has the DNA TGTGCCAGCAGTGACTCTGGGACAGGGGTTATTCATGAGCAGTTCTTC.

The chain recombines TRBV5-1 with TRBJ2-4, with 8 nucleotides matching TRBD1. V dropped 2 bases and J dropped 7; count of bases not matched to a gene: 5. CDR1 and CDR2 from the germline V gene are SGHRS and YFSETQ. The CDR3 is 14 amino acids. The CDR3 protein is CASSLGTGSNIQYF. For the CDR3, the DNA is TGCGCCAGCAGCTTAGGGACAGGATCGAACATTCAGTACTTC.

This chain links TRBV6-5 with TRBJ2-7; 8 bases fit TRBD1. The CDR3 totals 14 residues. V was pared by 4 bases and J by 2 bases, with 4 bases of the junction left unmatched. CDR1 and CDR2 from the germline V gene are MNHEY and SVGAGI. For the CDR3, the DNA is TGTGCCAGCAGTTCAGCAGGGGGCGCCTACGAGCAGTACTTC. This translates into CASSSAGGAYEQYF.

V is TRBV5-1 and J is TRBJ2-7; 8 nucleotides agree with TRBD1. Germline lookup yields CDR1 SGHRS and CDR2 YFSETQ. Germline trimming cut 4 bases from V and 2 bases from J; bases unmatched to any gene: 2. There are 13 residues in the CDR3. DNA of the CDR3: TGCGCCAGCAGCGGACAGGGTCCCTACGAGCAGTACTTC. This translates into CASSGQGPYEQYF.

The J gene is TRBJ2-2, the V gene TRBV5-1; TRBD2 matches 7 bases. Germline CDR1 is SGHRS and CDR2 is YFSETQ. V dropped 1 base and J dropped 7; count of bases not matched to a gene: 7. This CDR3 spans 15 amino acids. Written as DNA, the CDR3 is TGCGCCAGCAGCTTGTCGCGGGAGTGGGTCGGGGAGCTGTTTTTT. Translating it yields CASSLSREWVGELFF.

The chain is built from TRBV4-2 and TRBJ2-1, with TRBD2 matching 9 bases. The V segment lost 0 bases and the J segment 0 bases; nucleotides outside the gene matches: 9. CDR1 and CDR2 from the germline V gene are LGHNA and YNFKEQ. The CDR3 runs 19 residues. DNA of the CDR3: TGTGCCAGCAGCCAAGATCCAGCGGGGGGCCAGAGCTCCTACAATGAGCAGTTCTTC. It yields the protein CASSQDPAGGQSSYNEQFF.

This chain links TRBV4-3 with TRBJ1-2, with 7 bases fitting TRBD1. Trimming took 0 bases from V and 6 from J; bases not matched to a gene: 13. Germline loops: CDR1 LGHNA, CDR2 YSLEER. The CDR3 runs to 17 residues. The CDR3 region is CASSQDSTRTGQDGYTF. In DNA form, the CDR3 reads TGCGCCAGCAGCCAAGATTCTACCAGGACAGGCCAGGATGGCTACACCTTC.

This chain's CDR3 is CASSLRGAYEQYF. The CDR3 nucleotides are TGTGCCAGCAGTTTACGGGGGGCCTACGAGCAGTACTTC. The chain employs TRBV27 and TRBJ2-7; 7 bases map to TRBD2. Germline loops: CDR1 MNHEY, CDR2 SMNVEV (reference sequence). This CDR3 comprises 13 residues. V was pared by 2 bases and J by 2 bases, with 0 bases of the junction left unmatched.

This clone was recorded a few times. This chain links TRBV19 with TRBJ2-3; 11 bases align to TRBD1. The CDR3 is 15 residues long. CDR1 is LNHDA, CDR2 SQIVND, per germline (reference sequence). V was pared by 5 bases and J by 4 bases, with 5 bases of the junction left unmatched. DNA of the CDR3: TGTGCCAGTAGTTCCCGGGACAGGGGGGCAGATACGCAGTATTTT. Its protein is CASSSRDRGADTQYF.

The CDR3 spells CASSLRQGTDQPQHF. The CDR3 nucleotides read TGTGCCAGCAGTTTAAGGCAGGGGACGGATCAGCCCCAGCATTTT. The rearrangement links TRBV27 to TRBJ1-5, with TRBD1 as a possible D gene (6 bases). Germline V gives CDR1 MNHEY, CDR2 SMNVEV (reference sequence). CDR3 length: 15 amino acids. Trimming removed 2 bases at V and 5 bases at J, with 13 bases between.

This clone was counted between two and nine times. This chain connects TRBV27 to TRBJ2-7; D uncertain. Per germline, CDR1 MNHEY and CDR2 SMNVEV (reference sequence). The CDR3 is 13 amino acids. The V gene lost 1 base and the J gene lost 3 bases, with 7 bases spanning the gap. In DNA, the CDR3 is TGTGCCAGCAGTTTATGGCAGGACTACGAGCAGTACTTC. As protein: CASSLWQDYEQYF.

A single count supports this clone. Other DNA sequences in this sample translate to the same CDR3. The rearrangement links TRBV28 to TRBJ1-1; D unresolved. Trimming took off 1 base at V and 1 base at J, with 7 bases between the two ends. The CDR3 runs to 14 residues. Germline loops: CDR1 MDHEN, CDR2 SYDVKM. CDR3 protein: CASSLSPRNTEAFF. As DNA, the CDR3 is TGTGCCAGCAGTTTATCTCCGAGGAACACTGAAGCTTTCTTT.

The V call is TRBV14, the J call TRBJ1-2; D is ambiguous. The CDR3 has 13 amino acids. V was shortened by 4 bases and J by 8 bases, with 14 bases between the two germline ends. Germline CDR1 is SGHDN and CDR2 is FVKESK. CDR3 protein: CASSRIREGGYTF. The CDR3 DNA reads TGTGCCAGCAGCCGGATCCGGGAAGGAGGCTACACCTTC.

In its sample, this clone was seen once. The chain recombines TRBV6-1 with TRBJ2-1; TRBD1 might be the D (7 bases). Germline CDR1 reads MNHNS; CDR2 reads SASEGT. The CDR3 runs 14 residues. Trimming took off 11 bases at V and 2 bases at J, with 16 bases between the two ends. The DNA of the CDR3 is TGTGCCGGTCAGGGGGGCCCTACCTACAATGAGCAGTTCTTC. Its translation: CAGQGGPTYNEQFF.

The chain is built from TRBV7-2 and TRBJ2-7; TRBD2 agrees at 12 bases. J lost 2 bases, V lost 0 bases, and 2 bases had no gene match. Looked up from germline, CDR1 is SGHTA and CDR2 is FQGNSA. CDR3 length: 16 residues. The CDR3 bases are TGTGCCAGCAGCTTAGCGGGGACTAGCGGGCCCTACGAGCAGTACTTC. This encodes CASSLAGTSGPYEQYF.

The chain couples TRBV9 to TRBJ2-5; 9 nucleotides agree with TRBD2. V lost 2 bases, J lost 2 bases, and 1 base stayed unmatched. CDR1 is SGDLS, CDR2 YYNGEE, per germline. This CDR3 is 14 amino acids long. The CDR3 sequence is CASSVGLAQETQYF. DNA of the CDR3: TGTGCCAGCAGCGTTGGACTAGCGCAAGAGACCCAGTACTTC.

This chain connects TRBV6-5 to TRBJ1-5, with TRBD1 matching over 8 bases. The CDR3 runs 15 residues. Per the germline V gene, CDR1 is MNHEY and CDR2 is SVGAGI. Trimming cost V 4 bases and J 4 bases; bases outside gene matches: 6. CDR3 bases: TGTGCCAGCAGTTTAGGACAGGGACAAAATCAGCCCCAGCATTTT. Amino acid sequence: CASSLGQGQNQPQHF.